The subject of this entry is one T cell receptor beta chain. The sample is drawn from a study of blood T cell repertoires in COVID-19. Overall study context: Sites in the United States, Italy and Spain provided acute and convalescent COVID-19 samples.

Only in-frame clones appear in the TCRdb table, and some are missing; sequencing was by immunoSEQ multiplex PCR. The sample has 240,000 or so clones, about 90% seen once. Germline V gene data show CDR1 as SGHDT and CDR2 as YYEEEE. The CDR3 sequence is 16 residues long. Germline trimming cut 5 bases from V and 2 bases from J; bases unmatched to any gene: 11. What was sequenced was peripheral blood. V and J are TRBV5-6 and TRBJ2-3; 7 bases are a match to TRBD2. The sequence derives from a man between 60 and 75 years old with acute or convalescent COVID-19. CDR3 sequence (DNA): TGTGCCAGCAGTTTGCATCGCGGGAGTATCACAGATACGCAGTATTTT. Translated: CASSLHRGSITDTQYF.